This T cell receptor (beta chain) was profiled in a study of CD8 T cells in Susac syndrome. Random hexamers were used to reverse transcribe the RNA input (about 0.45 to 1 ug). TCRdb redid the calling of the immunoSEQ multiplex PCR reads with MiXCR, one entry per CDR3 protein. The sample has 120,000 to 150,000 distinct CDR3 sequences, 94% seen once. The germline gives CDR1 SGHVS, CDR2 FNYEAQ. This CDR3 comprises 14 residues. V lost 5 bases to trimming and J lost 1 base, with 6 bases between them. Material: CD8+ T cells from PBMCs. V and J are TRBV7-6 and TRBJ2-6, with D possibly being TRBD1 (6 bases). This receptor was taken from a human donor in good health. CDR3 nucleotide sequence: TGTGCCAGCAGCACAGGGTCTGGGGCCAACGTCCTGACTTTC. Protein: CASSTGSGANVLTF.